This record covers a single T cell receptor (beta chain). The data derive from a study of blood T cell repertoires in COVID-19. Turning to the study itself: The United States, Italy and Spain supplied acute and convalescent COVID-19 samples. Sample material is recorded as cDNA or gDNA derived from T cells, B-cell-depleted T cells, or PBMCs.

This CDR3 is 13 amino acids long. V lost 0 bases to trimming and J lost 10 bases, with 10 bases between them. CDR1 is SNHLY, CDR2 FYNNEI, per germline. As processed by the authors: Researchers report that nucleated cell counts were estimated from reference gene primer amplification. Here immunoSEQ multiplex PCR was the method, and the copy in TCRdb shows in-frame clones only, minus some. V and J calls and clone size come straight from that table; D and trimming were deduced from the DNA. The sample includes over 200,000 clones, around 80% seen only once; the top ten take around 5.4%. J is TRBJ2-1 and V is TRBV2, with D unresolved. Input material: peripheral blood. The TCR sequence derives from a human donor in a cohort sampled during active COVID-19. The CDR3 protein is CASSEALRNEQFF. CDR3 DNA sequence: TGTGCCAGCAGTGAAGCGCTGAGGAACGAGCAGTTCTTC.